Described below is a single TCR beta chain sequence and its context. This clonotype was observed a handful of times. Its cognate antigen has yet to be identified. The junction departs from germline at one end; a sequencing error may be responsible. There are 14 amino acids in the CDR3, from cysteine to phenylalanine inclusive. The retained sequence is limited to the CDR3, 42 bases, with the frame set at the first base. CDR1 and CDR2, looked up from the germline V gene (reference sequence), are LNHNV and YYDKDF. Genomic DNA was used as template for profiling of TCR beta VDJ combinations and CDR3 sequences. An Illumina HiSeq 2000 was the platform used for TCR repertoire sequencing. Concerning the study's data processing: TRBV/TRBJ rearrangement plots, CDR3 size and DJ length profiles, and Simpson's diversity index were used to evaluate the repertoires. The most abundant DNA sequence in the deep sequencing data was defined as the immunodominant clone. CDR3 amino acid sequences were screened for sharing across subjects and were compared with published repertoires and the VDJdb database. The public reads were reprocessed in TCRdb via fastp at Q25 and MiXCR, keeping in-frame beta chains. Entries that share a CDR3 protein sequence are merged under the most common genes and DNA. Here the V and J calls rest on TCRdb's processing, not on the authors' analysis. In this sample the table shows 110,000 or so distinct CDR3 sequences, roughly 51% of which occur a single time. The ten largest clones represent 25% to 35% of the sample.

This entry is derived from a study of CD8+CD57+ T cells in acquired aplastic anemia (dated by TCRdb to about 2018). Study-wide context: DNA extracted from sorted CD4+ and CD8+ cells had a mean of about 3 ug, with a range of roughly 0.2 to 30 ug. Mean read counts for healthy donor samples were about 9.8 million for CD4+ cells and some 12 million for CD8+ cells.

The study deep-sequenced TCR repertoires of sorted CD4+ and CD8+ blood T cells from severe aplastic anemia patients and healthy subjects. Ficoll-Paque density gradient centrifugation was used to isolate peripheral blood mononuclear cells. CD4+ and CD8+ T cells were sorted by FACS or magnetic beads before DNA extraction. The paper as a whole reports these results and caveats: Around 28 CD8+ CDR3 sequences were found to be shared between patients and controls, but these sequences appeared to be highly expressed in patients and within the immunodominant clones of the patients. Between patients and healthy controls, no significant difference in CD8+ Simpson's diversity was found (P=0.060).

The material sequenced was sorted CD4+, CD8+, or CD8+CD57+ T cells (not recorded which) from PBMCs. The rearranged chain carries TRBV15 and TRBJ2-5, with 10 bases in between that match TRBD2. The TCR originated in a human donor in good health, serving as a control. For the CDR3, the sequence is CATSREGASGGQHF. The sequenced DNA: TGTGCCACCAGCAGAGAGGGCGCTAGCGGGGGTCAGCACTTC.